This T cell receptor beta chain was captured in a study of identical twins (dated by TCRdb to between 2015 and 2016). For context, the study as a whole: To test whether fetal clonotypes persist, this study deep-sequenced TCR alpha and beta repertoires from monozygotic twins, from unrelated adults of various ages, and from cord blood. To rule out contamination, replicate twin experiments were performed at different times with different library preparation protocols.

In its sample, this clonotype was seen many times. The target of this receptor is not known. Within one base of it there is no much larger clone, and no base qualities were kept. The library was built by means of 5' RACE. For sequencing, an Illumina HiSeq 2000 was employed. Template switching introduced a universal primer binding site; the final cDNA contained a unique molecular identifier, enabling accurate counting of TCR cDNA molecules. First-strand cDNA for TCR alpha and beta chains was synthesized from specific primers in the conserved constant-segment region. To control for contamination, every cDNA library was double barcoded, receiving both a SMART-Mk sample barcode and Illumina barcodes. TruSeq adapter sequences and Illumina sample barcodes were added in two successive PCR steps. The TCR alpha and beta cDNA libraries were sequenced on the Illumina HiSeq platform using custom primers. Regarding the original processing steps: MiGEC processed the raw reads to extract unique molecular identifiers, while MiXCR was used to determine the CDR3 positions. For each individual, recombination models were inferred using an EM algorithm with the repgenHMM and IGoR tools. The analysis of shared clonotypes was done with the tcR package in R, with sharing normalized by the product of cloneset sizes. To study raw recombination free of thymic and clonal selection effects, out-of-frame nonproductive sequences were analyzed. TCRdb trimmed public reads at Q25 via fastp, called clones via MiXCR and kept in-frame beta chains. Here each entry gathers all rows of one CDR3 protein and keeps the most common genes and DNA. It is TCRdb's table, rather than the study itself, that gives the V and J calls and clone size. Here the sample has about 660,000 distinct CDR3 sequences; around 8.6% occur a single time. The top ten constitute 0.8% to 1% of the sample.

Spanning cysteine to phenylalanine, the CDR3 consists of 13 amino acids. CDR3 DNA only is kept here, 39 bases in frame from base 1. From a lookup of the germline V gene, CDR1 and CDR2 are SQVTM and ANQGSEA. Trimming takes 7 bases off V and 4 bases off J; junction bases not matched to a gene: 7. General conclusions and limits of the study: In monozygotic twins, out-of-frame TCR alpha sharing was systematically underestimated by recombination models, although the models agreed with sharing between unrelated individuals. Zero-insertion analyses could be partly confounded by invariant T cells such as MAIT and iNKT, though diverse VJ usage argued against such confounding for most clonotypes. Abundant cord blood beta clonotypes had fewer insertions, young adult naive repertoires showed a similar but weaker trend, and memory repertoires showed no such trend. Out-of-frame TCR alpha sequences shared between twins showed an excess of low generation-probability sequences compared with coincidental sharing between unrelated individuals. In beta out-of-frame sequences, excess twin sharing was weaker, because having fewer shared sequences lowered the signal-to-noise ratio. Because the same donors could not be followed over many years, the conclusions depended on cross-sectional statistical analysis.

Every donor was a healthy Caucasian. Three pairs of female monozygotic twins, all aged about 18 to 30 years, made up the twin cohort. Peripheral blood mononuclear cells were used as the source from which RNA for TCR libraries was isolated. This sample was shared with a second study, whose subject was yellow fever vaccine responses in identical twins. Taken from the second paper: According to the authors, in identical twins the way T cells responded to vaccination appeared partly convergent and partly personalized. In identical twins, the study followed T cell clones that responded to the vaccine with precision.

The V and J genes are TRBV29-1 and TRBJ2-1; 7 bases in the junction line up with TRBD1. This clonotype originated in a woman aged 18 to 35 in good health. What was sequenced was PBMCs. The CDR3 here reads CSASGQTYNEQFF. The DNA sequence is given as TGCAGCGCGTCGGGACAGACATACAATGAGCAGTTCTTC.